These 16 T cell receptor beta chains were sequenced from one sample in a study of blood T cell repertoires in COVID-19. The repertoire was sequenced with immunoSEQ multiplex PCR; TCRdb's copy has only in-frame clones and lacks some. The top ten hold approximately 13% of the sample, which has about 240,000 clones, about 82% seen once. Sequenced material: peripheral blood. The source is a man aged 80 or over with acute or convalescent COVID-19.

This clone was counted only a few times. The CDR3 nucleotides read TGTGCCAGCAGCCCAGACAGTTACAATGAGCAGTTCTTC. Translating it yields CASSPDSYNEQFF. The rearrangement joins TRBV9 to TRBJ2-1; D is possibly TRBD1 (5 bases). The CDR3 runs to 13 residues. V dropped 4 bases and J dropped 4 bases, with 9 bases sitting between them. From germline, CDR1 is SGDLS and CDR2 YYNGEE.

This clone was recorded only once. CDR3 sequence reads: CASSYSQGWATDTQYF. The CDR3 DNA is TGTGCCAGCAGTTATTCCCAGGGGTGGGCCACAGATACGCAGTATTTT. The chain uses TRBV6-6 and TRBJ2-3; D perhaps matches TRBD1 (6 bases). Germline V gives CDR1 MNHNY, CDR2 SVGAGI (reference sequence). The CDR3 is made up of 16 amino acids. Trimming stripped 3 bases from V and 2 bases from J, with 15 bases between.

This clone occurred once. V and J are TRBV7-9 and TRBJ1-2; D not resolved. The V and J ends lost 1 base and 8 bases respectively, with 11 bases between them. This CDR3 has 13 residues. In germline, CDR1 is SEHNR, CDR2 FQNEAQ (reference sequence). As DNA, the CDR3 is TGTGCCAGCAGCTTAGAAGCCCGGGGAGGCTACACCTTC. Protein: CASSLEARGGYTF. The full variable domain, rest sourced from reference TRBV7-9 and TRBJ1-2, is DTGVSQNPRHKITKRGQNVTFRCDPISEHNRLYWYRQTLGQGPEFLTYFQNEAQLEKSRLLSDRFSAERPKGSFSTLEIQRTEQGDSAMYLCASSLEARGGYTFGSGTRLTVV.

J is TRBJ2-5 and V is TRBV6-2 or TRBV6-3; 7 nucleotides line up with TRBD1. In germline, CDR1 is MNHEY, CDR2 SVGEGT. V lost 5 bases, J lost 4 bases, and 7 bases stayed unmatched. CDR3 length equals 14 residues. The CDR3 here is CASSTRQGGETQYF. The CDR3 region has the DNA TGTGCCAGCAGTACGAGACAGGGCGGAGAGACCCAGTACTTC.

The genes are TRBV10-3 and TRBJ1-6; 8 bases fit TRBD1. Germline lookup yields CDR1 ENHRY and CDR2 SYGVKD. V shed 3 bases and J 10 bases; nucleotides not matched to a gene: 8. The CDR3 totals 15 residues. The CDR3 DNA sequence: TGTGCCATCAGTGATTTCGGACAGGGCAGGTCACCCCTCCACTTT. This gives the protein CAISDFGQGRSPLHF.

The rearrangement links TRBV3-1 (or the pseudogene TRBV3-2) to TRBJ2-1, with TRBD1 as a possible D gene (6 bases). Germline V lookup: CDR1 LGHDT, CDR2 YNNKEL (reference sequence). The CDR3 length is 13 residues. Trimming stripped 3 bases from V and 16 bases from J, with 19 bases between. CDR3 nucleotides: TGTGCCAGCAGCCAGGGCCTGGGTGGGGGCGAATTCTTC. As protein: CASSQGLGGGEFF.

The chain employs TRBV6-5 and TRBJ2-1, with 16 bases aligning to TRBD2. The V segment lost 9 bases and the J segment 9 bases; nucleotides outside the gene matches: 8. The CDR3 is made up of 15 amino acids. Germline loops: CDR1 MNHEY, CDR2 SVGAGI. The CDR3 reads CASSGTSGGGGEQFF. The CDR3, as DNA: TGTGCCAGTTCCGGGACTAGCGGGGGGGGAGGTGAGCAGTTCTTC.

The chain joins TRBV5-4 to TRBJ1-5; D might be TRBD1 (6 bases). Trimming stripped 3 bases from V and 5 bases from J, with 12 bases between. Germline assignment: CDR1 SGHNT and CDR2 YYREEE (reference sequence). This CDR3 is 14 amino acids long. The CDR3 nucleotides are TGTGCCAGCAGCTCACAGGGTTCCGATCAGCCCCAGCATTTT. Residues: CASSSQGSDQPQHF.

The chain carries TRBV28 and TRBJ2-1; the match to TRBD2 covers 10 bases. This CDR3 is 15 amino acids long. Germline CDR1 is MDHEN and CDR2 is SYDVKM. V lost 5 bases, J lost 7 bases, and 8 bases stayed unmatched. As DNA, the CDR3 is TGTGCCAGCAGTCGGGCTAGCGGGAGTAGGAATGAGCAGTTCTTC. Translating gives CASSRASGSRNEQFF. The entire variable domain, with the rest obtained from reference TRBV28 and TRBJ2-1, is as follows: DVKVTQSSRYLVKRTGEKVFLECVQDMDHENMFWYRQDPGLGLRLIYFSYDVKMKEKGDIPEGYSVSREKKERFSLILESASTNQTSMYLCASSRASGSRNEQFFGPGTRLTVL.

This clone appeared a single time. This chain links TRBV28 with TRBJ2-2; TRBD2 agrees at 7 bases. The CDR3 runs to 15 residues. Trimming at V came to 2 bases and at J to 5 bases, leaving 5 bases not matched to a gene. Germline CDR1 MDHEN, CDR2 SYDVKM. For the CDR3, the DNA is TGTGCCAGCAGTTTACCGGGACTACCAACCGGGGAGCTGTTTTTT. Amino acid sequence: CASSLPGLPTGELFF.

V and J are TRBV7-9 and TRBJ2-3; D possibly uses TRBD1 or TRBD2 (5 bases each). Germline V gene lookup returns CDR1 SEHNR and CDR2 FQNEAQ (reference sequence). The V end was cut by 5 bases, the J end by 4 bases, with 16 bases between. The CDR3 contains 15 residues. The CDR3: CASSLEGRWADTQYF. CDR3 nucleotide sequence: TGTGCCAGCAGCCTAGAGGGGCGGTGGGCAGATACGCAGTATTTT.

To note about this clone: The same CDR3 is also encoded by other DNA sequences in this sample. V is TRBV6-5 and J is TRBJ1-3; D is unresolved. Germline CDR1 and CDR2: MNHEY and SVGAGI. Trimming removed 7 bases at V and 1 base at J, with 8 bases between. The CDR3 runs to 13 residues. Here the CDR3 DNA reads TGTGCCAGCACGGGAAGTTCTGGAAACACCATATATTTT. Encoded protein: CASTGSSGNTIYF.

The chain carries TRBV28 and TRBJ2-1; a weak D match, TRBD2 (5 bases). From germline, CDR1 is MDHEN and CDR2 SYDVKM. There are 16 residues in the CDR3. V was cut by 7 bases and J by 7 bases, with 23 bases left in between. CDR3 sequence reads: CASKEGLAPRGNEQFF. The CDR3 bases are TGTGCCAGCAAAGAAGGTCTGGCCCCGAGAGGGAATGAGCAGTTCTTC.

This clone was seen only a few times. The chain recombines TRBV18 with TRBJ1-3, with 7 nucleotides matching TRBD1. The CDR3 runs to 17 residues. Per germline, CDR1 KGHSH and CDR2 LQKENI. After removal of 6 bases from V and 0 bases from J, the junction contained 11 bases not matched to a gene. CDR3 nucleotides: TGTGCCAGCTCCAACCTAGGCCGGGACAGCTCTGGAAACACCATATATTTT. It yields the protein CASSNLGRDSSGNTIYF.

The chain links TRBV28 to TRBJ1-6; tentative D call: TRBD1 (5 bases). The CDR3 covers 14 residues. Trimming took 7 bases from V and 10 from J, leaving 17 bases between them. The germline CDR1 and CDR2 sequences are MDHEN and SYDVKM. The DNA of the CDR3 is TGTGCCAGCACCGGGGGATCCCCGGGGTCACCCCTCCACTTT. Translation gives CASTGGSPGSPLHF.

The chain employs TRBV24-1 and TRBJ2-1, with D unclear. This CDR3 comprises 13 residues. Germline V gene data show CDR1 as KGHDR and CDR2 as SFDVKD. The germline V and J ends were trimmed by 4 bases and 4 bases, with 7 bases remaining between them. The CDR3 region has the DNA TGTGCCACCAGTGAGTCAGGATACAATGAGCAGTTCTTC. It codes for CATSESGYNEQFF.